The clone carrying this T cell receptor (beta chain) has ten or more counts. What it recognizes is unknown. This sample is drawn from a study of T-cell memory formation after mild COVID-19. On the study more broadly: Clusters were largely donor specific. Broader study findings: Pre-infection memory contained some responding clones, which suggested that cross-reactive memory had joined. The authors left the SARS-CoV-2 specificity of second-wave clones peaking on day 37 unconfirmed. Contracting clones from day 15 to 85 showed balanced CD4/CD8; later expanders favored CD4+.

V was clipped by 5 bases and J by 2 bases, with 13 bases between them. CDR3 length: 14 amino acids. Via MiXCR, TCRdb re-called the 5' RACE reads, giving one row per CDR3 protein. The repertoire holds about 350,000 distinct CDR3 sequences, with around 13% as singletons. The TCR was taken from a man in his late teens or twenties who had mild COVID-19 (a few samples of this study predate the infection). Cell type and time point are not known. The chain joins TRBV12-3 or TRBV12-4 to TRBJ2-7; TRBD1 might be the D (5 bases). Specimen: PBMCs or a T cell subset sorted from them (not recorded which). The CDR3 coding sequence is TGTGCCAGCAGTCCGATCCAGGGCCCCTACGAGCAGTACTTC. Its protein is CASSPIQGPYEQYF.